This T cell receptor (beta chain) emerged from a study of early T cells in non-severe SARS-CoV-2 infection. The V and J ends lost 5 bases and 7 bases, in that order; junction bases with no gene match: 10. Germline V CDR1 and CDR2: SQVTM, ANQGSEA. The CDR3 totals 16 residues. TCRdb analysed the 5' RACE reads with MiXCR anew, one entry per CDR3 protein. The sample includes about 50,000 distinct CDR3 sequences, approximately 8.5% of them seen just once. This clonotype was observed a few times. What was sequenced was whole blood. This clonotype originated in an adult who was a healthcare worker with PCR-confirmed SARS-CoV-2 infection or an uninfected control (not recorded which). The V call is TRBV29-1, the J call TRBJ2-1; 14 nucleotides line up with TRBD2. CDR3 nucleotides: TGCAGCGTTTACCGACTAGCGGGAGGGATTTGGAATGAGCAGTTCTTC. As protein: CSVYRLAGGIWNEQFF.